Shown below are 10 T cell receptor beta chains from a single sample sequenced in a study of OX40 agonist ivuxolimab in advanced cancers. Profiled with immunoSEQ multiplex PCR; TCRdb holds only in-frame clones, not every one. The table has some 94,000 clones, under 95% seen once. Material: CD4+ or CD8+ T cells sorted from blood, obtained in a trial of the OX40 agonist ivuxolimab. These receptors originate from an adult with an advanced solid tumor such as melanoma, head and neck, liver or kidney cancer.

The chain links TRBV20-1 to TRBJ2-7; D call uncertain. Per the germline V gene, CDR1 is DFQATT and CDR2 is SNEGSKA (reference sequence). The CDR3 contains 11 residues. Trimming pared 3 bases from V and 4 bases from J, leaving 7 bases between. The CDR3 nucleotides are TGCAGTGCTAGCTTAAGTTACGAGCAGTACTTC. Translating it yields CSASLSYEQYF.

The chain joins TRBV5-6 to TRBJ2-1; the D is unclear. The CDR3 loop spans 15 amino acids. Germline CDR1 reads SGHDT; CDR2 reads YYEEEE. V dropped 0 bases and J dropped 0 bases, with 7 bases sitting between them. CDR3 sequence reads: CASSLGLFSYNEQFF. CDR3 bases: TGTGCCAGCAGCTTGGGACTGTTCTCCTACAATGAGCAGTTCTTC.

The chain couples TRBV5-1 to TRBJ2-3; the D gene is possibly TRBD2 (6 bases). V was trimmed by 0 bases and J by 0 bases, leaving 14 bases between them. This CDR3 is 17 amino acids long. Looked up from germline, CDR1 is SGHRS and CDR2 is YFSETQ. CDR3 coding DNA: TGCGCCAGCAGCTTGGACGGCGGGAACCCTAGCACAGATACGCAGTATTTT. It specifies CASSLDGGNPSTDTQYF.

J is TRBJ1-2 and V is TRBV5-5; 7 positions agree with TRBD1. The length of the CDR3 is 14 residues. The ends lost 4 bases at V and 1 base at J; junction bases unmatched: 4. Germline V gives CDR1 SGHKS, CDR2 YYEKEE (reference sequence). CDR3 coding DNA: TGTGCCAGCAGCCCGGGACAGAGTAACTATGGCTACACCTTC. Translating gives CASSPGQSNYGYTF.

V and J are TRBV5-1 and TRBJ2-2; TRBD1 matches at 9 bases. The CDR3 is 15 amino acids. CDR1 and CDR2 (germline): SGHRS, YFSETQ. With V trimmed by 2 bases and J by 4 bases, 3 bases remained unmatched. The CDR3 bases are TGCGCCAGCAGCTTCCGGACAGGGGCCACCGGGGAGCTGTTTTTT. This codes for CASSFRTGATGELFF.

The chain couples TRBV29-1 to TRBJ1-2; TRBD1 aligns across 9 bases. The CDR3 loop spans 13 amino acids. CDR1 is SQVTM, CDR2 ANQGSEA, per germline. V was clipped by 7 bases and J by 3 bases; unmatched bases: 6. For the CDR3, the DNA is TGCAGCGCAGGACAGGGGTTCGACTATGGCTACACCTTC. It encodes CSAGQGFDYGYTF.

The rearrangement uses TRBV28 and TRBJ1-1; no reliable D call. The V end lost 1 base, the J end lost 0 bases, and 12 bases lay between the germline ends. Germline V CDR1 and CDR2: MDHEN, SYDVKM. This CDR3 comprises 16 residues. CDR3 in amino acids: CASSLLAGLMNTEAFF. CDR3 sequence (DNA): TGTGCCAGCAGTTTATTAGCGGGCCTTATGAACACTGAAGCTTTCTTT. The variable domain in full, with the rest retrieved from reference TRBV28 and TRBJ1-1, is DVKVTQSSRYLVKRTGEKVFLECVQDMDHENMFWYRQDPGLGLRLIYFSYDVKMKEKGDIPEGYSVSREKKERFSLILESASTNQTSMYLCASSLLAGLMNTEAFFGQGTRLTVV.

The rearrangement joins TRBV7-3 to TRBJ2-7, with D perhaps matching TRBD1 (6 bases). The germline V gene encodes CDR1 SGHTA and CDR2 FQGTGA. Deletions cut 2 bases from V and 2 bases from J, with 13 bases between. This CDR3 has 15 residues. The CDR3 region has the DNA TGTGCCAGCAGCTTAGGATTCAGGGGAACCTACGAGCAGTACTTC. Amino acids: CASSLGFRGTYEQYF.

The V and J genes are TRBV28 and TRBJ1-5, with D tentatively TRBD1 (6 bases). Between the trimmed V and J ends, which lost 5 bases and 0 bases, there was a span of 17 bases. The CDR3 length is 17 residues. Germline V gene sequence: CDR1 MDHEN, CDR2 SYDVKM. This CDR3 reads CASSPPASGASNQPQHF. The CDR3 DNA sequence: TGTGCCAGCAGTCCACCGGCATCAGGGGCTAGCAATCAGCCCCAGCATTTT.

This chain joins TRBV6-6 and TRBJ2-1; no reliable D call. With 4 bases removed from V and 4 bases from J, the gap between germline ends came to 8 bases. The CDR3 runs 13 residues. The germline V gene has CDR1 MNHNY and CDR2 SVGAGI (reference sequence). The CDR3 region is CASSSRRYNEQFF. The CDR3 nucleotides are TGTGCCAGCAGTTCCCGGAGATACAATGAGCAGTTCTTC.